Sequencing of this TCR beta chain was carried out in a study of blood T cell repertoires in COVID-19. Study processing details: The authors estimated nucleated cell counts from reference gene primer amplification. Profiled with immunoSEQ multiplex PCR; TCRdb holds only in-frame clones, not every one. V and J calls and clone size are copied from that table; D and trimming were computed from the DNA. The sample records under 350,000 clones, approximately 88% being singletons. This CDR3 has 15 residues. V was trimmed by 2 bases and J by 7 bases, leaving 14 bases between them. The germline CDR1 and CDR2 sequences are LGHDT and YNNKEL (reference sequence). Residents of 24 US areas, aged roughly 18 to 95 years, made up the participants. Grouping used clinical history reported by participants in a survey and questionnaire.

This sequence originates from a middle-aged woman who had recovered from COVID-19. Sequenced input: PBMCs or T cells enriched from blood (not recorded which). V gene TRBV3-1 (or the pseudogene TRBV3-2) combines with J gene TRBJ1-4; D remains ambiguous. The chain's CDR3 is CASSQQRGLGEKLFF. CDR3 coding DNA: TGTGCCAGCAGCCAACAACGGGGTCTTGGTGAAAAACTGTTTTTT.